The 18 T cell receptor beta chains below come from one sample, sequenced in a study of blood T cell repertoires in COVID-19. Some clones are missing from TCRdb's copy, which holds only in-frame ones; the method was immunoSEQ multiplex PCR. This sample has roughly 97,000 clones, with roughly four fifths found just once. Sequencing was carried out using peripheral blood. The receptors derive from a woman aged 80 or over with active or convalescent COVID-19.

V gene TRBV7-3 combines with J gene TRBJ2-5; TRBD2 agrees at 10 bases. The CDR3 length is 16 residues. Trimming at V came to 2 bases and at J to 5 bases, leaving 8 bases not matched to a gene. The germline V gene has CDR1 SGHTA and CDR2 FQGTGA. The CDR3 loop reads CASSLGVAGGRETQYF. The CDR3 region has the DNA TGTGCCAGCAGCTTAGGAGTAGCGGGGGGTCGTGAGACCCAGTACTTC.

V and J are TRBV7-8 and TRBJ2-5; 7 bases fit TRBD2. CDR3 size: 14 residues. V lost 5 bases and J lost 5; bases outside the gene matches: 8. CDR1 is SGHVS, CDR2 FQNEAQ, per germline. The chain's CDR3 is CASSGLVGGETQYF. The CDR3 DNA is TGTGCCAGCAGCGGACTAGTGGGTGGGGAGACCCAGTACTTC.

The chain uses TRBV29-1 and TRBJ1-1, with TRBD1 as a possible D gene (5 bases). From germline, CDR1 is SQVTM and CDR2 ANQGSEA. V lost 6 bases and J 3 bases, leaving 14 bases between the germline ends. The CDR3 sequence is 13 residues long. The CDR3 reads CSVGGVSHTEAFF. The CDR3 DNA is TGCAGCGTGGGGGGTGTGAGCCACACTGAAGCTTTCTTT.

The V call is TRBV29-1, the J call TRBJ2-7, with 7 positions matching TRBD1. This CDR3 has 12 amino acids. V shed 4 bases, J shed 3 bases, and the junction held 3 bases outside the gene matches. The germline CDR1 and CDR2 sequences are SQVTM and ANQGSEA. CDR3 sequence reads: CSVGDSNYEQYF. For the CDR3, the DNA is TGCAGCGTTGGGGACAGCAACTACGAGCAGTACTTC.

The chain couples TRBV2 to TRBJ2-7; the match to TRBD2 covers 8 bases. Germline V gene data show CDR1 as SNHLY and CDR2 as FYNNEI. V trimming: 2 bases; J trimming: 1 base; junction bases outside the gene matches: 7. This CDR3 has 16 residues. The CDR3, as DNA: TGTGCCAGCAGTGAAAGCAGCGGGAGTGATTCCTACGAGCAGTACTTC. Amino acids: CASSESSGSDSYEQYF.

V gene TRBV6-5 combines with J gene TRBJ2-7; tentative D call: TRBD2 (5 bases). V was shortened by 5 bases and J by 4 bases, with 12 bases between the two germline ends. CDR3 length equals 13 residues. CDR1 is MNHEY, CDR2 SVGAGI, per germline. This chain's CDR3 is CASSRFPGYEQYF. The CDR3, as DNA: TGTGCCAGCAGTCGGTTCCCGGGGTACGAGCAGTACTTC.

This chain uses TRBV29-1 with TRBJ2-5; the D is unclear. This CDR3 contains 11 residues. Germline lookup yields CDR1 SQVTM and CDR2 ANQGSEA. Between the trimmed V and J ends, which lost 4 bases and 5 bases, there was a span of 8 bases. CDR3 in amino acids: CSVGTKETQYF. CDR3 in DNA: TGCAGCGTTGGCACAAAGGAGACCCAGTACTTC.

This clone has more than one count but fewer than ten. The chain joins TRBV10-3 to TRBJ1-4; possibly TRBD1 for D (6 bases). The germline V gene encodes CDR1 ENHRY and CDR2 SYGVKD. Deletions cut 2 bases from V and 8 bases from J, with 15 bases between. This CDR3 spans 15 amino acids. The CDR3 loop is CAISEDRLGGEKLFF. The CDR3, as DNA: TGTGCCATCAGTGAGGACAGGTTGGGCGGGGAAAAACTGTTTTTT.

The chain is built from TRBV9 and TRBJ2-2; 7 bases align to TRBD1. The length of the CDR3 is 15 residues. The V and J ends lost 4 bases and 1 base, in that order; junction bases with no gene match: 4. Germline V gene lookup returns CDR1 SGDLS and CDR2 YYNGEE. The CDR3 DNA is TGTGCCAGCAGCTCGGGACAGATGAACACCGGGGAGCTGTTTTTT. It encodes CASSSGQMNTGELFF.

CDR3 nucleotides: TGTGCCAGCAGCCCGCTGACAGGGAATGGAAACACCATATATTTT. It encodes CASSPLTGNGNTIYF. This chain joins TRBV5-6 and TRBJ1-3, with 7 nucleotides matching TRBD1. The CDR3 consists of 15 residues. Germline CDR1 reads SGHDT; CDR2 reads YYEEEE. Germline trimming cut 4 bases from V and 3 bases from J; bases unmatched to any gene: 7.

This clone has a handful of counts. The chain has TRBV25-1 and TRBJ1-2; TRBD1 aligns across 7 bases. This CDR3 is built from 13 residues. The ends lost 4 bases at V and 2 bases at J; junction bases unmatched: 1. CDR1 MGHDK and CDR2 SYGVNS come from the germline V gene. The CDR3 region is CASSATGNYGYTF. The DNA for the CDR3 is TGTGCCAGCAGTGCGACAGGGAACTATGGCTACACCTTC.

This clone appeared a single time. V usage is TRBV2 and J usage is TRBJ1-1, with TRBD1 as a possible D gene (6 bases). With 6 bases removed from V and 9 bases from J, the gap between germline ends came to 11 bases. This CDR3 has 11 residues. Germline lookup yields CDR1 SNHLY and CDR2 FYNNEI. For the CDR3, the DNA is TGTGCCAGCAGGATGGACAGAAAAGCTTTCTTT. Its protein product is CASRMDRKAFF.

This clone turned up a few times. The chain carries TRBV5-4 and TRBJ1-1; 9 bases agree with TRBD1. V dropped 4 bases and J dropped 1; count of bases not matched to a gene: 8. The CDR3 sequence is 16 residues long. CDR1 is SGHNT and CDR2 is YYREEE in the germline V gene (reference sequence). The CDR3: CASSINLGQGNTEAFF. In nucleotides, the CDR3 is TGTGCCAGCAGCATAAATCTGGGACAGGGGAACACTGAAGCTTTCTTT.

This chain links TRBV7-2 with TRBJ2-1; 7 bases are a match to TRBD2. J gave up 1 base and V 3 bases, and 12 bases lay outside the gene matches. CDR3 length equals 18 residues. In germline, CDR1 is SGHTA, CDR2 FQGNSA. This CDR3 is CASSLRYSGRRSYNEQFF. CDR3 DNA sequence: TGTGCCAGCAGCTTGAGGTATAGCGGGCGTAGATCCTACAATGAGCAGTTCTTC.

The chain carries TRBV14 and TRBJ1-1; no clear D gene. Trimming pared 4 bases from V and 1 base from J, leaving 10 bases between. CDR1 SGHDN and CDR2 FVKESK come from the germline V gene. The CDR3 is 14 amino acids. The CDR3 is CASSPHIANTEAFF. The CDR3 DNA is TGTGCCAGCAGCCCCCATATAGCGAACACTGAAGCTTTCTTT.

This clone was seen many times. This sequence joins TRBV29-1 and TRBJ2-7, with TRBD1 matching 10 bases. CDR3 length: 14 amino acids. Germline-derived CDR1 and CDR2 are SQVTM and ANQGSEA. V dropped 0 bases and J dropped 5; count of bases not matched to a gene: 4. CDR3 region: CSVEDRDRGHEQYF. CDR3 coding DNA: TGCAGCGTTGAAGACCGGGACAGGGGCCACGAGCAGTACTTC.

CDR3 in DNA: TGTGCCAGCAGCGTAGCGTTTAGCTCTGGAAACACCATATATTTT. This gives the protein CASSVAFSSGNTIYF. The J gene is TRBJ1-3, the V gene TRBV9; the D is unclear. With 0 bases removed from V and 0 bases from J, the gap between germline ends came to 7 bases. In germline, CDR1 is SGDLS, CDR2 YYNGEE. CDR3 length: 15 residues.

The chain employs TRBV4-1 and TRBJ1-1; D is unclear. Germline V gene sequence: CDR1 MGHRA, CDR2 YSYEKL. This CDR3 is 15 amino acids long. V dropped 0 bases and J dropped 1 base, with 9 bases sitting between them. The CDR3 DNA is TGCGCCAGCAGCCAAGATCCAGTCCAGAACACTGAAGCTTTCTTT. It specifies CASSQDPVQNTEAFF.